Listed below are T cell receptor beta chains from one sample, sequenced in a study of T cells after yellow fever vaccination. From the 5' RACE reads, TCRdb called clonotypes with MiXCR, one entry per CDR3 protein. The top ten clones hold about an eighth of a sample with some 500,000 distinct CDR3 sequences, 13% of them seen once. The specimen comprised PBMCs, sampled on the day of the yellow fever booster vaccination. The receptors were gathered from a man aged 25-40 years who received the YFV17D yellow fever vaccine. Both conserved end residues are part of each CDR3. The order of the fields is V gene, D gene, J gene, CDR3 length, clone size, CDR3 protein, CDR3 DNA. The D gene is left open where the match is weak. Clone size, where shown, is once, few, many, or a class for clones that have expanded.

TRBV5-1,.,TRBJ2-1,14,few,CASRPGLINNEQFF,TGCGCCAGCAGACCGGGACTCATAAACAATGAGCAGTTCTTC
TRBV25-1,.,TRBJ1-1,13,.,CASSVPGAPEAFF,TGTGCCAGCAGTGTGCCAGGGGCCCCTGAAGCTTTCTTT
TRBV20-1,TRBD2,TRBJ2-3,15,.,CSQGLAGGSTDTQYF,TGCAGTCAGGGACTAGCGGGAGGGAGCACAGATACGCAGTATTTT
TRBV20-1,.,TRBJ2-7,12,few,CSAKGRDYEQYF,TGCAGTGCTAAGGGTAGAGACTACGAGCAGTACTTC
TRBV12-3/TRBV12-4,.,TRBJ1-1,13,.,CASSLGGIGEAFF,TGTGCCAGCAGTTTAGGGGGAATCGGTGAAGCTTTCTTT
TRBV5-1,TRBD2,TRBJ2-7,16,.,CASSWTERGSSYEQYF,TGCGCCAGCAGCTGGACTGAGCGCGGGAGCTCCTACGAGCAGTACTTC
TRBV7-3,.,TRBJ2-1,17,.,CASSQAANDLLYNEQFF,TGTGCCAGCAGCCAAGCGGCTAACGACCTACTTTACAATGAGCAGTTCTTC
TRBV4-3,TRBD2,TRBJ2-1,18,many,CASSHGLAGGPRVEEQFF,TGCGCCAGCAGCCATGGACTAGCGGGAGGGCCTCGGGTAGAGGAGCAGTTCTTC
TRBV4-3,.,TRBJ1-1,14,.,CASSPRSENTEAFF,TGCGCCAGCAGCCCCAGGTCGGAGAACACTGAAGCTTTCTTT
TRBV20-1,TRBD1,TRBJ1-1,16,.,CSATGQELLSGTEAFF,TGCAGTGCTACGGGACAGGAACTCCTGAGTGGCACTGAAGCTTTCTTT
TRBV3-1,.,TRBJ1-4,13,few,CASSQGDGVELFF,TGTGCCAGCAGCCAAGGGGATGGTGTCGAACTGTTTTTT
TRBV5-6,TRBD1,TRBJ1-1,15,.,CASTRTGGLNTEAFF,TGTGCCAGCACCCGGACAGGTGGCTTGAACACTGAAGCTTTCTTT
TRBV6-1,.,TRBJ1-1,14,many,CASSAFSGATEAFF,TGTGCCAGCAGTGCTTTTTCGGGCGCCACTGAAGCTTTCTTT
TRBV4-3,TRBD2,TRBJ2-1,16,.,CASSQGEGGVYNEQFF,TGCGCCAGCAGCCAAGGTGAGGGAGGGGTCTACAATGAGCAGTTCTTC
TRBV11-2,TRBD2,TRBJ2-5,19,many,CASSLLVWGGSEQQETQYF,TGTGCCAGCAGCTTACTCGTATGGGGGGGTAGCGAACAGCAAGAGACCCAGTACTTC
TRBV3-1,.,TRBJ2-5,14,.,CASSPYGKQETQYF,TGTGCCAGCAGCCCCTACGGGAAACAAGAGACCCAGTACTTC
TRBV12-3/TRBV12-4,TRBD1,TRBJ1-5,15,few,CASSDTGDRNQPQHF,TGTGCCAGCAGTGATACAGGGGATCGAAACCAGCCCCAGCATTTT
TRBV5-1,.,TRBJ1-2,15,.,CASSVGGFPTYGYTF,TGCGCCAGCAGCGTCGGCGGATTCCCCACGTATGGCTACACCTTC
TRBV7-2,.,TRBJ2-4,16,.,CASSPPRGTGKNIQYF,TGTGCCAGCAGCCCCCCCCGGGGGACGGGCAAAAACATTCAGTACTTC
TRBV20-1,TRBD2,TRBJ2-7,12,.,CSARLADYEQYF,TGCAGTGCCCGACTAGCGGACTACGAGCAGTACTTC
TRBV12-3/TRBV12-4,.,TRBJ2-3,15,few,CASSFRGPFTDTQYF,TGTGCCAGCAGTTTCCGGGGCCCTTTCACAGATACGCAGTATTTT
TRBV24-1,.,TRBJ2-3,14,.,CATSDVRRTDTQYF,TGTGCCACCAGTGACGTCAGGCGTACAGATACGCAGTATTTT
TRBV20-1,.,TRBJ1-1,13,.,CSARIGMNTEAFF,TGCAGTGCTAGAATAGGGATGAACACTGAAGCTTTCTTT
TRBV12-3/TRBV12-4,.,TRBJ2-7,12,few,CASSLSPSEQYF,TGTGCCAGCAGTTTGTCACCGTCGGAGCAGTACTTC
TRBV20-1,.,TRBJ2-7,14,.,CSARGISGSYEQYF,TGCAGTGCTAGAGGGATTAGCGGCTCCTACGAGCAGTACTTC
TRBV19,.,TRBJ2-5,13,few,CASSLPETETQYF,TGTGCCAGTAGTCTCCCAGAAACCGAGACCCAGTACTTC
TRBV28,.,TRBJ1-1,14,.,CASSFRIVGTEAFF,TGTGCCAGCAGTTTTCGGATTGTGGGCACTGAAGCTTTCTTT
TRBV11-2,TRBD1,TRBJ1-1,14,few,CASSSKGAKTEAFF,TGTGCCAGCAGCTCCAAGGGGGCGAAGACTGAAGCTTTCTTT
TRBV7-2,.,TRBJ2-2,16,once,CASSLAQPQVPGELFF,TGTGCCAGCAGCTTAGCCCAGCCGCAGGTACCGGGGGAGCTGTTTTTT
TRBV29-1,.,TRBJ1-1,14,few,CSAAEGPENTEAFF,TGCAGCGCCGCAGAGGGTCCGGAGAACACTGAAGCTTTCTTT
TRBV6-1,.,TRBJ2-5,14,.,CASSEVVSQETQYF,TGTGCCAGCAGTGAAGTGGTGAGCCAAGAGACCCAGTACTTC
TRBV12-3/TRBV12-4,.,TRBJ2-2,15,.,CASRLDFGGTGELFF,TGTGCCAGCAGGCTCGACTTTGGGGGCACCGGGGAGCTGTTTTTT
TRBV12-5,.,TRBJ2-1,15,few,CASGFRPTRVDEQFF,TGTGCTAGTGGTTTCCGGCCCACGAGGGTGGATGAGCAGTTCTTC
TRBV11-2,.,TRBJ2-2,20,few,CASSSGWAWVAGLNTGELFF,TGTGCCAGCAGCTCTGGGTGGGCTTGGGTTGCGGGGTTGAACACCGGGGAGCTGTTTTTT
TRBV5-1,.,TRBJ2-7,13,few,CASETGGGHEQYF,TGCGCCAGCGAGACAGGAGGGGGCCACGAGCAGTACTTC
TRBV5-6,TRBD2,TRBJ2-2,16,.,CASSSLAGASAGELFF,TGTGCCAGCAGCTCACTAGCGGGAGCGAGTGCCGGGGAGCTGTTTTTT